This record covers a single T cell receptor beta chain. These data originate in a study of T cell changes during pregnancy in multiple sclerosis. Assay used: immunoSEQ multiplex PCR; TCRdb lists only in-frame clones, some missing. Among some 97,000 clones listed, approximately 94% were seen once. After removal of 7 bases from V and 8 bases from J, the junction contained 7 bases not matched to a gene. This CDR3 spans 12 amino acids. Per the germline V gene, CDR1 is SEHNR and CDR2 is FQNEAQ (reference sequence). The receptor was isolated from a female donor with multiple sclerosis, enrolled in a pregnancy study. The chain uses TRBV7-9 and TRBJ1-1; 7 bases align to TRBD1. The source material was peripheral blood, sampled before pregnancy. The CDR3 region is CASTAGGTEAFF. Written as DNA, the CDR3 is TGTGCCAGCACCGCAGGGGGGACCGAAGCTTTCTTT. Filled out from reference TRBV7-9 and TRBJ1-1, the complete variable domain reads DTGVSQNPRHKITKRGQNVTFRCDPISEHNRLYWYRQTLGQGPEFLTYFQNEAQLEKSRLLSDRFSAERPKGSFSTLEIQRTEQGDSAMYLCASTAGGTEAFFGQGTRLTVV.